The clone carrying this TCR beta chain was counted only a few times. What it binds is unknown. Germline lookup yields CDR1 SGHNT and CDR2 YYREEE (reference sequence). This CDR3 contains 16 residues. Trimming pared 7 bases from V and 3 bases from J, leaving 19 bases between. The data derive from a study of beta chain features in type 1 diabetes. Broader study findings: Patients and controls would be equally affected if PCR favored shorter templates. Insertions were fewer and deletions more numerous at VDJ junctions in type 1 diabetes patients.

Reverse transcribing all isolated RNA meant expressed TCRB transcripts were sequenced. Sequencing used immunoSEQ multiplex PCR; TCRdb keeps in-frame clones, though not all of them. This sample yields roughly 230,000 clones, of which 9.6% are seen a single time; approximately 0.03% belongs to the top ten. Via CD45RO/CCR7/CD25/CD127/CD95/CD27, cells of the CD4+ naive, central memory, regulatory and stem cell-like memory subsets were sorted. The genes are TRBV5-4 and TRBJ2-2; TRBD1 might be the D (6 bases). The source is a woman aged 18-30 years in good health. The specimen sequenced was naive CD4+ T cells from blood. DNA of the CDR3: TGTGCCAGCGGCACCAGGGGAGCGCCAGACACCGGGGAGCTGTTTTTT. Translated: CASGTRGAPDTGELFF.